A selection of T cell receptor beta chains follows, all from one sample in a study of a mutant IDH1 vaccine in newly diagnosed glioma. This table comes from immunoSEQ multiplex PCR, and its TCRdb copy is limited to in-frame clones, with some not included. This sample yields 25,000 to 35,000 clones, of which around 90% are seen a single time; roughly 20% belongs to the top ten. These receptors have no known antigen. The material was PBMCs, obtained from a glioma patient whose treatment included an IDH1 peptide vaccine. The receptors stem from a man aged 18 to 35 with glioma. Both conserved end residues are part of each CDR3. D genes are given only for firm matches. Clone size is stated in some rows and not others, as once, few, many or a class when expanded.

J gene | clone size | D gene | V gene | CDR3 protein | CDR3 DNA
TRBJ1-1 | NA | TRBD1 | TRBV2 | CARTGVRYTEAFF | TGTGCCAGAACAGGGGTCAGGTACACTGAAGCTTTCTTT
TRBJ2-1 | NA | TRBD2 | TRBV30 | CAWKAGGFSYNEQFF | TGTGCCTGGAAAGCGGGAGGATTCTCCTACAATGAGCAGTTCTTC
TRBJ1-1 | NA | NA | TRBV19 | CASSISSMNTEAFF | TGTGCCAGTAGTATTTCCAGCATGAACACTGAAGCTTTCTTT
TRBJ1-1 | NA | NA | TRBV4-1 | CASSQGRGKGAFF | TGCGCCAGCAGCCAAGGTCGGGGCAAGGGGGCTTTCTTT
TRBJ1-1 | NA | NA | TRBV18 | CASSPRPNTEAFF | TGTGCCAGCTCACCACGCCCGAACACTGAAGCTTTCTTT
TRBJ1-1 | NA | TRBD1 | TRBV7-9 | CASSLMATGENTEAFF | TGTGCCAGCAGCTTAATGGCGACAGGGGAGAACACTGAAGCTTTCTTT
TRBJ1-4 | NA | TRBD1 | TRBV5-4 | CASSRTGLGIGPDREKLFF | TGTGCCAGCAGCCGGACAGGGTTGGGAATCGGACCGGACAGGGAAAAACTGTTTTTT
TRBJ2-2 | NA | TRBD1 | TRBV5-1 | CASSYRGNGELFF | TGCGCCAGCAGTTACAGGGGAAACGGGGAGCTGTTTTTT
TRBJ1-5 | NA | TRBD1 | TRBV6-1 | CASRDSPNQPQHF | TGTGCCAGTAGGGACAGCCCCAATCAGCCCCAGCATTTT
TRBJ2-5 | NA | NA | TRBV5-4 | CASSPPGTPQETQYF | TGTGCCAGCAGCCCCCCCGGGACACCACAAGAGACCCAGTACTTC
TRBJ2-5 | NA | NA | TRBV28 | CASTLSGRETQYF | TGTGCCAGCACCCTATCTGGGAGGGAGACCCAGTACTTC
TRBJ1-5 | NA | NA | TRBV7-2 | CASSPTGLGQPQHF | TGTGCCAGCAGCCCCACGGGGCTTGGTCAGCCCCAGCATTTT
TRBJ2-5 | NA | TRBD2 | TRBV5-1 | CASSTGGETQYF | TGCGCCAGCAGCACCGGGGGGGAGACCCAGTACTTC
TRBJ1-1 | NA | NA | TRBV5-6 | CASSSGPSVAFF | TGTGCCAGCAGCTCAGGACCGTCAGTAGCTTTCTTT
TRBJ1-5 | NA | NA | TRBV5-1 | CASSLAGPGNQPQHF | TGCGCCAGCAGCTTGGCGGGACCGGGCAATCAGCCCCAGCATTTT
TRBJ2-7 | NA | NA | TRBV7-2 | CASSLMKGSYEQYF | TGTGCCAGCAGCTTAATGAAGGGCTCCTACGAGCAGTACTTC
TRBJ2-7 | NA | NA | TRBV30 | CAWKRDSYEQYF | TGTGCCTGGAAACGGGACTCCTACGAGCAGTACTTC
TRBJ1-4 | NA | NA | TRBV6-1 | CASSEGGPNEKLFF | TGTGCCAGCAGTGAAGGGGGGCCTAATGAAAAACTGTTTTTT
TRBJ1-1 | NA | TRBD1 | TRBV7-2 | CASSLQGAGTEAFF | TGTGCCAGCAGCTTACAGGGGGCTGGCACTGAAGCTTTCTTT
TRBJ1-1 | NA | TRBD1 | TRBV7-2 | CASSWTGSTEAFF | TGTGCCAGCAGCTGGACAGGGTCCACTGAAGCTTTCTTT
TRBJ1-2 | NA | NA | TRBV5-1 | CASSLGEGGGYGYTF | TGCGCCAGCAGCTTGGGAGAGGGTGGCGGCTATGGCTACACCTTC
TRBJ1-2 | NA | NA | TRBV21-1 | CASSFPGQTNYGYTF | TGTGCCAGCAGCTTTCCGGGACAGACTAACTATGGCTACACCTTC
TRBJ1-3 | NA | NA | TRBV6-5 | CASSSIAGNTIYF | TGTGCCAGCAGTTCAATAGCAGGAAACACCATATATTTT
TRBJ1-1 | NA | TRBD1 | TRBV5-1 | CASSQGQGDWTEAFF | TGCGCCAGCAGTCAAGGACAGGGAGATTGGACTGAAGCTTTCTTT
TRBJ2-5 | NA | NA | TRBV5-1 | CASSNRGSGETQYF | TGCGCCAGCTCGAACCGGGGAAGTGGAGAGACCCAGTACTTC
TRBJ1-1 | NA | NA | TRBV6-5 | CASSYIGRAAPAGAFF | TGTGCCAGCAGTTACATAGGCCGGGCAGCACCCGCTGGGGCTTTCTTT
TRBJ1-1 | NA | NA | TRBV30 | CAWSRERDTEAFF | TGTGCCTGGAGTAGGGAGCGGGACACTGAAGCTTTCTTT
TRBJ1-1 | NA | NA | TRBV19 | CASSIAVNTEAFF | TGTGCCAGTAGTATCGCAGTCAACACTGAAGCTTTCTTT
TRBJ1-2 | NA | NA | TRBV7-9 | CASNTRNYGYTF | TGTGCCAGCAACACCCGGAACTATGGCTACACCTTC
TRBJ1-1 | NA | NA | TRBV7-8 | CASSSTGSMNTEAFF | TGTGCCAGCAGCTCGACAGGATCCATGAACACTGAAGCTTTCTTT
TRBJ2-1 | NA | NA | TRBV25-1 | CASSGGTPSSYNEQFF | TGTGCCAGCAGTGGAGGAACTCCTAGCTCCTACAATGAGCAGTTCTTC
TRBJ1-2 | NA | NA | TRBV6-1 | CASSGVANYGYTF | TGTGCCAGCAGTGGGGTAGCTAACTATGGCTACACCTTC
TRBJ1-1 | NA | NA | TRBV30 | CAWTLPQGRTEAFF | TGTGCCTGGACCCTCCCTCAGGGGAGGACTGAAGCTTTCTTT
TRBJ2-2 | NA | NA | TRBV9 | CASSVGVIGYTGELFF | TGTGCCAGCAGCGTAGGCGTTATTGGGTACACCGGGGAGCTGTTTTTT
TRBJ2-1 | once | NA | TRBV19 | CASSFRETVNEQFF | TGTGCCAGTAGTTTTCGGGAGACAGTTAATGAGCAGTTCTTC
TRBJ2-5 | NA | NA | TRBV4-1 | CASSQVSAGQETQYF | TGCGCCAGCAGCCAAGTTTCGGCAGGACAAGAGACCCAGTACTTC
TRBJ2-7 | NA | NA | TRBV30 | CAWSRSRYEQYF | TGTGCCTGGAGCAGGTCCCGCTACGAGCAGTACTTC
TRBJ2-7 | NA | NA | TRBV13 | CASSLAPSYEQYF | TGTGCCAGCAGCTTAGCCCCCTCCTACGAGCAGTACTTC
TRBJ1-5 | few | TRBD1 | TRBV7-8 | CASSPDRGRQPQHF | TGTGCCAGCAGCCCGGACAGGGGAAGGCAGCCCCAGCATTTT
TRBJ1-1 | NA | NA | TRBV5-4 | CASSLLRSTEAFF | TGTGCCAGCAGCTTGCTGAGGAGCACTGAAGCTTTCTTT
TRBJ1-1 | NA | NA | TRBV29-1 | CSVPEGVNTEAFF | TGCAGTGTTCCGGAAGGAGTGAACACTGAAGCTTTCTTT